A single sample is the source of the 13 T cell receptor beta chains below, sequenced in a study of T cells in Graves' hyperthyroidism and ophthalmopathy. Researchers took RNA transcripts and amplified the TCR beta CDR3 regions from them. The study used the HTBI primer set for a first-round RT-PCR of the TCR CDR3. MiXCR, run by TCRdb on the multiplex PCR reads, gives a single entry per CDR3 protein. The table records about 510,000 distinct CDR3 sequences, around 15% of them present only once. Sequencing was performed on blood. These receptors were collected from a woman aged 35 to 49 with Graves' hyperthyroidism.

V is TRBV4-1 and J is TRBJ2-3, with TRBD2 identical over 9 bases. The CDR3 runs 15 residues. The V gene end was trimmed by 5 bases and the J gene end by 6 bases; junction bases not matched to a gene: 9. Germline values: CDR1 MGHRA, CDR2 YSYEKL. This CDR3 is CASSVLAGSADTQYF. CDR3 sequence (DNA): TGCGCCAGCAGCGTTCTAGCGGGATCGGCGGATACGCAGTATTTT.

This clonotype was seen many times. The CDR3 is CASRHTGGDGYTF. CDR3 nucleotide sequence: TGTGCCAGCAGGCACACAGGGGGCGATGGCTACACCTTC. The gene calls are TRBV11-2 and TRBJ1-2; 9 nucleotides line up with TRBD1. The V gene's germline CDR1 is SGHAT and CDR2 FQNNGV. The ends lost 6 bases at V and 6 bases at J; junction bases unmatched: 5. The CDR3 loop spans 13 amino acids.

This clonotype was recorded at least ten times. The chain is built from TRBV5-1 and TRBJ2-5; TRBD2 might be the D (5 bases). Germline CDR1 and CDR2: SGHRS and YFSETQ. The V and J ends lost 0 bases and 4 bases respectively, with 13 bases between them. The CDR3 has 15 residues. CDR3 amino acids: CASSLDGHAGETQYF. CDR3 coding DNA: TGCGCCAGCAGCTTGGATGGGCACGCGGGAGAGACCCAGTACTTC.

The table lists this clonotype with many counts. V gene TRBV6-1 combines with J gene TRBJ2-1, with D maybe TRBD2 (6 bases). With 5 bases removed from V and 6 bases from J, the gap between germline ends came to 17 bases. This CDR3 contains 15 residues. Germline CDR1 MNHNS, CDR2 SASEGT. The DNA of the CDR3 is TGTGCCAGCAGTTACAGCGGGTTGAGGGGCAATGAGCAGTTCTTC. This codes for CASSYSGLRGNEQFF.

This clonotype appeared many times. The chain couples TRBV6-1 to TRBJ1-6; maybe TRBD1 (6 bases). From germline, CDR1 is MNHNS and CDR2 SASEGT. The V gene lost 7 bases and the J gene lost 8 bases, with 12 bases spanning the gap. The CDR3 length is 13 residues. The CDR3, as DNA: TGTGCCAGCACGGGGGGGCTCCATTCACCCCTCCACTTT. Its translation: CASTGGLHSPLHF.

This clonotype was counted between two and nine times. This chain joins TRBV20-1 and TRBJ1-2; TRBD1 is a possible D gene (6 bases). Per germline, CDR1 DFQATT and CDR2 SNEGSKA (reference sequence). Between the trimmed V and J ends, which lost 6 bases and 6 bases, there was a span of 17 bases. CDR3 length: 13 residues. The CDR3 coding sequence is TGCAGTGCCAGGGAGGGGGTTAAAGATGGCTACACCTTC. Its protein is CSAREGVKDGYTF.

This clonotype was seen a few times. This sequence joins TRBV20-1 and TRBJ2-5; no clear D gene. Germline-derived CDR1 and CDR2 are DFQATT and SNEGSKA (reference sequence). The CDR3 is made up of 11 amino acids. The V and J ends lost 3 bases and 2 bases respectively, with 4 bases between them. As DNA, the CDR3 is TGCAGTGCTAGCGAGCAAGAGACCCAGTACTTC. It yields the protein CSASEQETQYF.

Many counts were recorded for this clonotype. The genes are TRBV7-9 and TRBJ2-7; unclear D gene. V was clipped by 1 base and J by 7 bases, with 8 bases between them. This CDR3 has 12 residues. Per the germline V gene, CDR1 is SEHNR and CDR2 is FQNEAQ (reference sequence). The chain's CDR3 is CASSLGSREQYF. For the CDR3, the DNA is TGTGCCAGCAGCTTAGGAAGCAGAGAGCAGTACTTC.

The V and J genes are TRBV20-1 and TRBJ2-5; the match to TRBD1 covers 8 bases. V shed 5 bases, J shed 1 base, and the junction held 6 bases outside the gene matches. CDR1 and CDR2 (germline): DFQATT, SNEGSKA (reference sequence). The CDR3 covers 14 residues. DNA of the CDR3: TGCAGTGCTCTAATACAGGGGGTCCAAGAGACCCAGTACTTC. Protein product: CSALIQGVQETQYF.

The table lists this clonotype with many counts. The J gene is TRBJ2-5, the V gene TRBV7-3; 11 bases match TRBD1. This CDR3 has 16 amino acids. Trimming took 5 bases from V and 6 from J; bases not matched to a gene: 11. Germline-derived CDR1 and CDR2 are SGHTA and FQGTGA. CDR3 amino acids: CASSPSGTGGMKTQYF. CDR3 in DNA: TGTGCCAGCAGCCCTTCTGGGACAGGGGGAATGAAGACCCAGTACTTC.

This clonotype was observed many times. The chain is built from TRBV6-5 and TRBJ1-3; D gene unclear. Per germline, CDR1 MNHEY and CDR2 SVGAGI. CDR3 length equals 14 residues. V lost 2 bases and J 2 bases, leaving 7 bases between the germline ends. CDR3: CASSYGGTGNTIYF. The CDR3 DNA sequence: TGTGCCAGCAGTTACGGTGGAACTGGAAACACCATATATTTT.

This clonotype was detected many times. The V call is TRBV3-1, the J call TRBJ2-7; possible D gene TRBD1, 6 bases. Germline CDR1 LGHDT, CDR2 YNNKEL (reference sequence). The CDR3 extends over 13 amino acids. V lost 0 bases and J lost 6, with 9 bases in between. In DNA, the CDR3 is TGTGCCAGCAGCCAAGACATAGGGGGCGAGCAGTACTTC. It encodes CASSQDIGGEQYF.

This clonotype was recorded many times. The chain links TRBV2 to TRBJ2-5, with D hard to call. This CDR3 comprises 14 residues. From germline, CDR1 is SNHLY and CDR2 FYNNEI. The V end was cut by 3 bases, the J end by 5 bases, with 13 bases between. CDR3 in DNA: TGTGCCAGCAGTGAGTCTGAATCGCACGAGACCCAGTACTTC. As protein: CASSESESHETQYF.